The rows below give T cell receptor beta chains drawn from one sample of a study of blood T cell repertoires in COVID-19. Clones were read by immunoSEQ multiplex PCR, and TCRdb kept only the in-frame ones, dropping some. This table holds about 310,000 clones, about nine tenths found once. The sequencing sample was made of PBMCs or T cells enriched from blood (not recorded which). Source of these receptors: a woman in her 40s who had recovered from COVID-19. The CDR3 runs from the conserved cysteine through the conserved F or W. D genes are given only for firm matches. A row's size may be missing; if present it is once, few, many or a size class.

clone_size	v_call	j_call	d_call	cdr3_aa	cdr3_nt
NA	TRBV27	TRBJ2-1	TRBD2	CASSQIAGWYNEQFF	TGTGCCAGCAGTCAGATAGCGGGATGGTACAATGAGCAGTTCTTC
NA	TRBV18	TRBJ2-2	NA	CASSPQGGHNTGELFF	TGTGCCAGCTCACCACAAGGGGGACATAACACCGGGGAGCTGTTTTTT
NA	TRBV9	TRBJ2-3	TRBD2	CATGLGGRADTQYF	TGTGCCACCGGGCTAGGCGGGAGGGCAGATACGCAGTATTTT
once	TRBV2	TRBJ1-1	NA	CASSPEGSVTEAFF	TGTGCCAGCAGTCCCGAAGGGAGTGTTACTGAAGCTTTCTTT
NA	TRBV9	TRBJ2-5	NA	CASSVIPGMGKAETQYF	TGTGCCAGCAGCGTAATCCCCGGGATGGGGAAGGCGGAGACCCAGTACTTC
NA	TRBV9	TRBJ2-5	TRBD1	CASSVGTGGRETQYF	TGTGCCAGCAGCGTAGGGACAGGGGGCCGAGAGACCCAGTACTTC
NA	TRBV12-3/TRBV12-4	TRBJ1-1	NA	CASSLKGAEAFF	TGTGCCAGCAGTTTAAAGGGGGCTGAAGCTTTCTTT
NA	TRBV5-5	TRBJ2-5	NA	CARKQEQETQYF	TGTGCCAGGAAACAGGAACAAGAGACCCAGTACTTC
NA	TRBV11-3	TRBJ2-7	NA	CASSLGGASIYEQYF	TGTGCCAGCAGCTTAGGTGGGGCGTCAATCTACGAGCAGTACTTC
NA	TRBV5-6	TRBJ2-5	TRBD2	CASSLRGLAGQETQYF	TGTGCCAGCAGCTTGCGGGGACTAGCGGGACAAGAGACCCAGTACTTC
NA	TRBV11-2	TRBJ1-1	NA	CASRIGGGAPTEAFF	TGTGCCAGCAGAATAGGGGGTGGTGCCCCCACTGAAGCTTTCTTT
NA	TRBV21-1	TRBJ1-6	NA	CASSSLGDPDTGMNSPLHF	TGTGCCAGCAGCTCTCTGGGCGATCCGGACACAGGGATGAATTCACCCCTCCACTTT
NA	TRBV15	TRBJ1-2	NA	CATSRDAQGYGYTF	TGTGCCACCAGCAGAGATGCCCAGGGCTATGGCTACACCTTC
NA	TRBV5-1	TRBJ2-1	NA	CASSLIGGHTDEQFF	TGCGCCAGCAGCTTGATCGGGGGGCATACGGATGAGCAGTTCTTC
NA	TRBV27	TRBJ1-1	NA	CASTPGKGKGEAFF	TGTGCCAGCACTCCCGGCAAGGGGAAGGGTGAAGCTTTCTTT
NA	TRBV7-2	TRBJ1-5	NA	CASSWAWNSNQPQHF	TGTGCCAGCAGCTGGGCGTGGAATAGCAATCAGCCCCAGCATTTT
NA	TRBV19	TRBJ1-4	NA	CASGRYSNEKLFF	TGTGCCAGCGGGAGGTATAGTAATGAAAAACTGTTTTTT
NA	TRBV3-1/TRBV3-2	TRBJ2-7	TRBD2	CASSRWGTSGISSEQYF	TGTGCCAGCAGCCGATGGGGGACTAGCGGGATTTCAAGCGAGCAGTACTTC
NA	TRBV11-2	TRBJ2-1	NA	CASSLVARLDYNEQFF	TGTGCCAGCAGCTTAGTAGCGAGACTAGACTACAATGAGCAGTTCTTC
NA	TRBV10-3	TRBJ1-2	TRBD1	CAIPRQGDSVYGYTF	TGTGCCATCCCCAGACAGGGCGATTCGGTCTATGGCTACACCTTC
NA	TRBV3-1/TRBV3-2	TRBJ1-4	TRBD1	CASSQPRQGVSTNEKLFF	TGTGCCAGCAGCCAACCCCGACAGGGGGTATCCACTAATGAAAAACTGTTTTTT
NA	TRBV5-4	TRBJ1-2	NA	CASSLGAGLNYGYTF	TGTGCCAGCAGCTTGGGGGCAGGGCTTAACTATGGCTACACCTTC
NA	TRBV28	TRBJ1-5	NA	CASSPSGPSNQPQHF	TGTGCCAGCAGCCCCTCAGGGCCCAGCAATCAGCCCCAGCATTTT
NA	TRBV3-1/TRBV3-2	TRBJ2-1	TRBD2	CASSPRGIAGGLGYNEQFF	TGTGCCAGCAGTCCCCGGGGGATAGCGGGAGGGCTAGGATACAATGAGCAGTTCTTC
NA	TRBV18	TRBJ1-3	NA	CASSPSVQNSGNTIYF	TGTGCCAGCTCACCTTCAGTTCAAAACTCTGGAAACACCATATATTTT
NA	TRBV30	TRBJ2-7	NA	CAWSVTPSYEQYF	TGTGCCTGGAGTGTAACTCCCTCCTACGAGCAGTACTTC
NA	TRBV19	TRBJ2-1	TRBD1	CASSQQGGIYNEQFF	TGTGCCAGTAGTCAACAGGGGGGTATCTACAATGAGCAGTTCTTC
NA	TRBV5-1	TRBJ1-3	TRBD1	CASSLGTGAGNTIYF	TGCGCCAGCAGCCTCGGGACAGGGGCAGGAAACACCATATATTTT
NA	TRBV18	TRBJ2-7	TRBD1	CASSPGTGTYEQYF	TGTGCCAGCTCACCAGGGACAGGGACCTACGAGCAGTACTTC
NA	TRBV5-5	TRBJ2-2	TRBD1	CASDRGFDTGELFF	TGTGCCAGCGACAGGGGGTTTGACACCGGGGAGCTGTTTTTT
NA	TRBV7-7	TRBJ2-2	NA	CASSLGSSGDTGELFF	TGTGCTAGCAGCTTAGGAAGTAGCGGAGACACCGGGGAGCTGTTTTTT
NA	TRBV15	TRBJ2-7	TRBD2	CATSRDLPGLANSYEQYF	TGTGCCACCAGCAGAGATCTTCCAGGACTAGCGAACTCCTACGAGCAGTACTTC
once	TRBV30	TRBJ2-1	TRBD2	CAWSVSFISGGPIF	TGTGCCTGGAGTGTTTCATTTATCTCGGGAGGGCCGATCTTC
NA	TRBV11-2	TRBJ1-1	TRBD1	CASSQDRGNAEAFF	TGTGCCAGCAGCCAGGACAGGGGTAATGCTGAAGCTTTCTTT
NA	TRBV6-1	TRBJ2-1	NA	CASSDDRNNEQFF	TGTGCCAGCAGTGATGACAGAAACAATGAGCAGTTCTTC
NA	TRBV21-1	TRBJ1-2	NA	CASSQQGGGSGYTF	TGTGCCAGCAGTCAACAGGGTGGCGGCAGTGGCTACACCTTC
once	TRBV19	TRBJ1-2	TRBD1	CASSPLDRDYGYTF	TGTGCCAGTAGTCCCCTGGACAGGGACTATGGCTACACCTTC
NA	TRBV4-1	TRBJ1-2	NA	CASSHPAEGLFVGYTF	TGCGCCAGCAGCCATCCCGCGGAGGGGTTGTTCGTTGGCTACACCTTC
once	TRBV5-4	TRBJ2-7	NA	CASSLEASALREQYF	TGTGCCAGCAGCTTGGAGGCTAGCGCTCTACGTGAGCAGTACTTC
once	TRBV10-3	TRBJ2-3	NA	CAISESRQSTDTQYF	TGTGCCATCAGTGAGTCGAGGCAAAGCACAGATACGCAGTATTTT
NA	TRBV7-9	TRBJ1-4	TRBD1	CASSILGQDTNEKLFF	TGTGCCAGCAGCATACTGGGACAGGACACTAATGAAAAACTGTTTTTT
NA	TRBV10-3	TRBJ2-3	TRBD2	CAPLGTSGSSGDTQYF	TGTGCCCCATTGGGGACTAGCGGGAGTTCTGGAGATACGCAGTATTTT
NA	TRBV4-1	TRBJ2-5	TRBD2	CASSIRLAGGQTQYF	TGCGCCAGCAGCATCCGTCTGGCGGGAGGGCAAACCCAGTACTTC
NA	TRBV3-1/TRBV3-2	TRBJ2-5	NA	CASSQAVQETQYF	TGTGCCAGCAGCCAGGCAGTGCAAGAGACCCAGTACTTC
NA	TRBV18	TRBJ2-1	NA	CASSPPAGTYNEQFF	TGTGCCAGCTCACCACCTGCGGGGACCTACAATGAGCAGTTCTTC
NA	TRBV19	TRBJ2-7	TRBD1	CASSIGGTGPSEQYF	TGTGCCAGTAGTATAGGGGGGACAGGCCCTTCAGAGCAGTACTTC
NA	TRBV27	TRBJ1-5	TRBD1	CASSRTGQGFYQPQHF	TGTGCCAGCAGTAGAACGGGACAGGGATTCTATCAGCCCCAGCATTTT
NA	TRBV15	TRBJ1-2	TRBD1	CATSRATDRVGGYTF	TGTGCCACCAGCAGAGCGACGGACAGGGTGGGTGGCTACACCTTC
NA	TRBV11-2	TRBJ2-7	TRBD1	CASSLVGQGYEQYF	TGTGCCAGCAGCTTAGTGGGACAGGGGTACGAGCAGTACTTC
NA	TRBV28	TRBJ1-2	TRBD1	CASSSGQGIKYGYTF	TGTGCCAGCAGTTCAGGACAGGGAATTAAGTATGGCTACACCTTC
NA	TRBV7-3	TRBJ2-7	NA	CASSLGHSSYEQYF	TGTGCCAGCAGCTTAGGACATAGCTCCTACGAGCAGTACTTC
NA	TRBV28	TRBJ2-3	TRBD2	CASRPLLRGGAASRGSTDTQYF	TGTGCCAGCAGACCTCTGCTTCGCGGGGGGGCCGCGTCCCGCGGGAGCACAGATACGCAGTATTTT
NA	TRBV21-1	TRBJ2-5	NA	CASSKAHKGEETQYF	TGTGCCAGCAGCAAAGCGCACAAAGGGGAAGAGACCCAGTACTTC